These T cell receptor beta chains were read from a single sample in a study of shared clonotypes between healthy human individuals. Sequenced by immunoSEQ multiplex PCR; TCRdb stores in-frame clones only, minus some. The sample has about 1.1 million clones; approximately 78% are singletons. Sequencing was done on a sample of memory CD4+ T cells from PBMCs. These receptors were taken from a young man in good health. Some clones in this sample may be carry-over from other donors' samples. Each CDR3 is given with its conserved first and last residue. The D gene is left open where the match is weak. Clone size is given for some rows only: seen once, a few or many times, or a class if the clone is expanded.

D	V	J	size	CDR3	DNA
.	TRBV28	TRBJ1-5	.	CASSTSSSGNQPQHF	TGTGCCAGCAGTACCTCTTCTTCGGGCAATCAGCCCCAGCATTTT
TRBD2	TRBV7-9	TRBJ2-7	.	CASRTSGIYEQYF	TGTGCCAGCCGGACTAGCGGGATCTACGAGCAGTACTTC
.	TRBV2	TRBJ1-5	.	CASSGTIRNQPQHF	TGTGCCAGCAGTGGGACAATCCGTAATCAGCCCCAGCATTTT
TRBD1	TRBV15	TRBJ2-2	.	CATSNTGGTGELFF	TGTGCCACCAGCAACACAGGGGGGACCGGGGAGCTGTTTTTT
.	TRBV9	TRBJ2-1	.	CASTPGGSWQGNEQFF	TGTGCCAGCACCCCAGGAGGCTCGTGGCAGGGTAATGAGCAGTTCTTC
.	TRBV9	TRBJ2-6	.	CASSVQSSGANVLTF	TGTGCCAGCAGCGTTCAGAGCTCTGGGGCCAACGTCCTGACTTTC
.	TRBV18	TRBJ2-5	.	CASSPNRVETQYF	TGTGCCAGCTCACCAAATCGTGTTGAGACCCAGTACTTC
.	TRBV7-3	TRBJ1-2	.	CASSLNGGRDLRTF	TGTGCCAGCAGCTTAAATGGGGGGCGGGACCTCCGCACCTTC
.	TRBV2	TRBJ2-7	once	CASSEGYVGGDSYEQYF	TGTGCCAGCAGTGAAGGCTACGTCGGCGGGGACTCCTACGAGCAGTACTTC
TRBD2	TRBV5-1	TRBJ2-2	.	CASSPGRLAGGPGTGELFF	TGCGCCAGCAGCCCCGGTAGGCTAGCGGGAGGGCCAGGGACCGGGGAGCTGTTTTTT
.	TRBV28	TRBJ2-7	.	CASSLSALEQYF	TGTGCCAGCAGTTTAAGTGCTCTGGAGCAGTACTTC
TRBD1	TRBV30	TRBJ2-7	few	CAWSVGTGTFEQYF	TGTGCCTGGAGTGTAGGGACAGGGACCTTCGAGCAGTACTTC
TRBD2	TRBV5-1	TRBJ2-7	.	CASSLPTSGHYEQYF	TGCGCCAGCAGCTTACCGACTAGCGGGCACTACGAGCAGTACTTC
.	TRBV30	TRBJ2-7	.	CAWRGPLLVPPQYF	TGTGCCTGGAGGGGACCGCTACTTGTTCCACCGCAGTACTTC
TRBD2	TRBV30	TRBJ2-7	.	CAWRRGGPLNEQYF	TGTGCCTGGAGGAGGGGAGGGCCCTTGAACGAGCAGTACTTC
.	TRBV10-3	TRBJ2-3	few	CAISMSSDTQYF	TGTGCCATCAGTATGAGCTCAGATACGCAGTATTTT
TRBD1	TRBV2	TRBJ1-5	.	CASARQGGQPQHF	TGTGCCAGCGCCCGACAGGGCGGACAGCCCCAGCATTTT
.	TRBV18	TRBJ2-5	.	CASSPPGRETQYF	TGTGCCAGCTCACCCCCGGGACGAGAGACCCAGTACTTC
.	TRBV7-9	TRBJ1-2	.	CASSLFGGRNYGYTF	TGTGCCAGCAGCTTATTCGGGGGAAGGAACTATGGCTACACCTTC
TRBD2	TRBV27	TRBJ2-1	once	CASSSPHSGFYNEQFF	TGTGCCAGCAGTTCCCCCCATAGCGGGTTCTACAATGAGCAGTTCTTC
.	TRBV4-2	TRBJ2-1	.	CASSQDVAVYNEQFF	TGTGCCAGCAGCCAAGATGTGGCTGTTTACAATGAGCAGTTCTTC
.	TRBV5-6	TRBJ2-2	few	CASSLPAGRAGELFF	TGTGCCAGCAGCTTGCCGGCGGGGCGGGCCGGGGAGCTGTTTTTT
.	TRBV6-6	TRBJ2-1	.	CASSVRDSYNEQFF	TGTGCCAGCAGTGTCCGGGACTCCTACAATGAGCAGTTCTTC
.	TRBV4-2	TRBJ2-6	.	CASSARGSGANVLTF	TGTGCCAGCAGCGCTAGGGGTTCTGGGGCCAACGTCCTGACTTTC
TRBD1	TRBV2	TRBJ2-7	once	CASSNRGQYEQYF	TGTGCCAGCAGCAACAGGGGGCAGTACGAGCAGTACTTC
.	TRBV4-1	TRBJ2-2	.	CASSQTDTGELFF	TGCGCCAGCAGCCAAACGGACACCGGGGAGCTGTTTTTT
.	TRBV11-2	TRBJ2-1	.	CASSIGRQNEQFF	TGTGCCAGCAGCATTGGACGCCAAAATGAGCAGTTCTTC
TRBD2	TRBV19	TRBJ2-1	.	CASSRTSGRHNEQFF	TGTGCCAGTAGCCGGACTAGCGGGAGACACAATGAGCAGTTCTTC
.	TRBV18	TRBJ2-1	.	CASSPPSYGGAGNEQFF	TGTGCCAGCTCACCACCGTCATACGGGGGTGCGGGCAATGAGCAGTTCTTC